This T cell receptor (beta chain) was sequenced for a study of Graves' ophthalmopathy and Graves' hyperthyroidism. The CDR3 contains 14 residues. CDR1 and CDR2 (germline): ENHRY, SYGVKD. The V and J ends lost 10 bases and 6 bases respectively, with 21 bases between them. Amplification targeted the TCR beta CDR3 regions, with RNA transcripts as the source material. HTBI-primed first-round RT-PCR preceded second-round multiplex PCR. Via MiXCR, TCRdb re-called the multiplex PCR reads, giving one row per CDR3 protein. The repertoire has hundreds of thousands of distinct CDR3 sequences, about 20% of them found once; the top ten carry roughly 7.4%. Overall study findings and caveats: In blood appeared most of the expanded thyroid clonotypes whose frequency exceeded 0.001.

This clonotype was recorded many times. The antigen is unknown. Hyperthyroidism patients had new diagnoses, durations under 2 months, and ages of 18 to 65. Excluded were patients with other autoimmune diseases, uncontrolled infections, pregnancy or lactation. The sequence derives from a woman between 18 and 29 years old with stable Graves' hyperthyroidism. Some clones in this sample may be carry-over from other donors' samples. The rearrangement uses TRBV10-3 and TRBJ1-1, with D maybe TRBD1 (5 bases). Sequencing was done on a sample of peripheral blood. The CDR3 loop is CATDRQYDTAEAFF. The CDR3, as DNA: TGTGCCACTGATCGACAGTACGATACGGCTGAAGCTTTCTTT.